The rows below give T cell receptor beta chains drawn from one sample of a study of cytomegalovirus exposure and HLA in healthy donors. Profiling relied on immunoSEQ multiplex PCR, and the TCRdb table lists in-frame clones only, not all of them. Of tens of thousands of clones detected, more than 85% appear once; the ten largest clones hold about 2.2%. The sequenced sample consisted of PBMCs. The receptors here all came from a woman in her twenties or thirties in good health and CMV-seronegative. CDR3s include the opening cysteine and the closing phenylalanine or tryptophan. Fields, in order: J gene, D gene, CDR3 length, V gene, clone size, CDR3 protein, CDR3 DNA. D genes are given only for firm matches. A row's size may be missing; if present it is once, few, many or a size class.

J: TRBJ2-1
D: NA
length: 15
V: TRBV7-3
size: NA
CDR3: CASSLYGERGNEQFF
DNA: TGTGCCAGCAGCTTATACGGGGAGAGAGGCAATGAGCAGTTCTTC

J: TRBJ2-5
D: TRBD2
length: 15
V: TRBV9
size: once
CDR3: CASSVRASGQETQYF
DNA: TGTGCCAGCAGCGTAAGGGCTAGCGGACAAGAGACCCAGTACTTC

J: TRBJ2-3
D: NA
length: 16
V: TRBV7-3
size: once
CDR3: CASSSGTRSRSDTQYF
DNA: TGTGCCAGCAGCTCCGGGACTCGATCGAGGTCAGATACGCAGTATTTT

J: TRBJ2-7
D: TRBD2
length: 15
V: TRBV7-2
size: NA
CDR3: CASSSRGTTPYEQYF
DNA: TGTGCCAGCAGCTCCCGCGGGACTACCCCCTACGAGCAGTACTTC

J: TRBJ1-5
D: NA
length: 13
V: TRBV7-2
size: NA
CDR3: CASTLTGNQPQHF
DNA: TGTGCCAGCACGTTAACAGGGAATCAGCCCCAGCATTTT

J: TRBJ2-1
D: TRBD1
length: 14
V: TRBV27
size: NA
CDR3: CASSLGTGHNEQFF
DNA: TGTGCCAGCAGCCTCGGGACAGGTCACAATGAGCAGTTCTTC

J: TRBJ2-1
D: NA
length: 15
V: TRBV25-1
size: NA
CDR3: CASSESTKKYNEQFF
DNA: TGTGCCAGCAGTGAATCTACGAAGAAGTACAATGAGCAGTTCTTC

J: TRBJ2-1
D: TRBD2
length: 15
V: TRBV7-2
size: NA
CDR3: CASSRTSGNHNEQFF
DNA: TGTGCCAGCAGCCGGACTAGCGGGAACCACAATGAGCAGTTCTTC

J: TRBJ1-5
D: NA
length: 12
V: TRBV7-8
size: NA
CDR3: CASSTGNQPQHF
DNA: TGTGCCAGCAGCACGGGTAATCAGCCCCAGCATTTT

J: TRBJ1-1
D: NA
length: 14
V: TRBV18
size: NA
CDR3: CASSPGSHRTEAFF
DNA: TGTGCCAGCTCACCTGGCTCTCATCGCACTGAAGCTTTCTTT

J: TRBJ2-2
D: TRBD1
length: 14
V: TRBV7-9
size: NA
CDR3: CASRGTGNTGELFF
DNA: TGTGCCAGCAGGGGGACAGGGAACACCGGGGAGCTGTTTTTT

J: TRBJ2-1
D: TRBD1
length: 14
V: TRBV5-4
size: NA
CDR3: CASSTGTGGDEQFF
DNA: TGTGCCAGCAGCACCGGGACAGGGGGCGATGAGCAGTTCTTC

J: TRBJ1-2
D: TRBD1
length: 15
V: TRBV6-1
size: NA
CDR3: CASRLTGTGGDGYTF
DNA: TGTGCCAGCAGGCTTACGGGGACAGGGGGCGATGGCTACACCTTC

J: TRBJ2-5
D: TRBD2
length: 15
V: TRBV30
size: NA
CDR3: CAWSVITGGAETQYF
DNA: TGTGCCTGGAGTGTAATCACGGGAGGGGCAGAGACCCAGTACTTC

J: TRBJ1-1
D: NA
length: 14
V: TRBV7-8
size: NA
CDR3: CASRLRSAVTEAFF
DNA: TGTGCCAGCAGATTACGCTCAGCGGTCACTGAAGCTTTCTTT

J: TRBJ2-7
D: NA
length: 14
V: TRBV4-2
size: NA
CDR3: CASSQDLFSYEQYF
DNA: TGTGCCAGCAGCCAAGATCTGTTCTCCTACGAGCAGTACTTC

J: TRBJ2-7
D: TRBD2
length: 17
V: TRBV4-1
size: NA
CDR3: CASSSIAGGLNSYEQYF
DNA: TGCGCCAGCAGCTCGATAGCGGGAGGGCTTAACTCCTACGAGCAGTACTTC

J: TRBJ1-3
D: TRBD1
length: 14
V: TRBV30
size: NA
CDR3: CAWSEGASGNTIYF
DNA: TGTGCCTGGAGCGAGGGGGCGTCTGGAAACACCATATATTTT

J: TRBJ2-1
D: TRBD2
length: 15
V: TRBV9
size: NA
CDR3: CASSTSGRVDDEQFF
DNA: TGTGCCAGCAGCACTAGCGGGAGGGTGGACGATGAGCAGTTCTTC

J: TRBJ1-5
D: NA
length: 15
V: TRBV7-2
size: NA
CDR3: CASSLDRVGNQPQHF
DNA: TGTGCCAGCAGCTTAGACAGGGTAGGCAATCAGCCCCAGCATTTT

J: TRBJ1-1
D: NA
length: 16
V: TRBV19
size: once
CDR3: CASSLRQAGGGTEAFF
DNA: TGTGCCAGTAGTCTTAGACAGGCGGGTGGTGGAACTGAAGCTTTCTTT

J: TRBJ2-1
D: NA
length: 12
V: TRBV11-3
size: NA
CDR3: CASSSERNEQFF
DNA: TGTGCCAGCAGCTCCGAGCGCAATGAGCAGTTCTTC

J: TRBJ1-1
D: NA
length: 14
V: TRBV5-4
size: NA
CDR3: CASSLTVLNTEAFF
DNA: TGTGCCAGCAGCTTGACAGTTTTGAACACTGAAGCTTTCTTT

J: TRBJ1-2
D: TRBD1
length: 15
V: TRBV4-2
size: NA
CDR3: CASSQESGTASGYTF
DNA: TGTGCCAGCAGCCAAGAGTCCGGGACAGCCAGTGGCTACACCTTC

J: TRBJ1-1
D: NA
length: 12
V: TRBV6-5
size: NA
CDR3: CAAMSGHTEAFF
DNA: TGTGCCGCTATGTCCGGTCACACTGAAGCTTTCTTT

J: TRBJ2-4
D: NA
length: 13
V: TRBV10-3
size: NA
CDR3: CAIKEQGSDIQYF
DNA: TGTGCCATCAAAGAACAGGGCTCCGACATTCAGTACTTC

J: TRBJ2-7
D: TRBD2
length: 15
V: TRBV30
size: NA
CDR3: CAWSVGLAGEGEQYF
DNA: TGTGCCTGGAGTGTAGGGCTAGCGGGAGAGGGCGAGCAGTACTTC

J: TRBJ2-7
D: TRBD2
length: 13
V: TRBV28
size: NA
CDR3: CASMGLVLHEQYF
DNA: TGTGCCAGCATGGGACTAGTTCTCCACGAGCAGTACTTC

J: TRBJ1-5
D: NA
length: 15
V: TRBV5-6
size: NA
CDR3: CASSLGAGVSQPQHF
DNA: TGTGCCAGCAGCCTTGGAGCAGGGGTAAGTCAGCCCCAGCATTTT

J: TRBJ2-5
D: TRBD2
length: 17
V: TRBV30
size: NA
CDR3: CAWSASGRAHRKETQYF
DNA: TGTGCCTGGAGTGCTAGCGGGAGGGCTCATCGTAAAGAGACCCAGTACTTC

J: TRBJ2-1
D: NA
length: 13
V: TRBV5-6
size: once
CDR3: CASSLGTPWEQFF
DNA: TGTGCCAGCAGCTTGGGGACTCCGTGGGAGCAGTTCTTC

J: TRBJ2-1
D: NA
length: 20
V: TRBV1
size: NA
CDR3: CTSSHFPKGVGLVKPNEQFF
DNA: TGCACCAGCAGCCATTTTCCAAAAGGTGTGGGACTAGTAAAGCCCAATGAGCAGTTCTTC

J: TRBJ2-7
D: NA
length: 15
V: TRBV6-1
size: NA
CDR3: CASSEAPDYRYEQYF
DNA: TGTGCCAGCAGTGAAGCCCCGGACTATAGATACGAGCAGTACTTC

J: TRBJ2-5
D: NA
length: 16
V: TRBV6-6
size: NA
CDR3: CASGWGGPDQQETQYF
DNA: TGTGCCAGCGGGTGGGGGGGCCCCGACCAACAAGAGACCCAGTACTTC

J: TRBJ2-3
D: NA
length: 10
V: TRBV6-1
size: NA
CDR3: CASIADTQYF
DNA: TGTGCCAGCATCGCGGATACGCAGTATTTT

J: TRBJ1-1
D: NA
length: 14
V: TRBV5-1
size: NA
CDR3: CASSLAFGGYEAFF
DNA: TGCGCCAGCAGCTTGGCTTTTGGAGGCTACGAAGCTTTCTTT

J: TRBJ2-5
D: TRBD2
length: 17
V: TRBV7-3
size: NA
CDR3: CASSQTGTSGSVETQYF
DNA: TGTGCCAGCAGCCAGACCGGGACTAGCGGGAGTGTAGAGACCCAGTACTTC

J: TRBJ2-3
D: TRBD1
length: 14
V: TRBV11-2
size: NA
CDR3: CASSQGAGTDTQYF
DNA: TGTGCCAGCAGCCAGGGGGCAGGCACAGATACGCAGTATTTT

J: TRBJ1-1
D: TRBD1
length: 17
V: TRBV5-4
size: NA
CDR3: CASSLGGRGRFNTEAFF
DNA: TGTGCCAGCAGCTTGGGGGGTAGGGGGCGATTTAACACTGAAGCTTTCTTT

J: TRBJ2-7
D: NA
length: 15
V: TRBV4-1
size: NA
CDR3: CASSQDGRVVDEQYF
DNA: TGCGCCAGCAGCCAAGATGGCCGGGTTGTAGACGAGCAGTACTTC

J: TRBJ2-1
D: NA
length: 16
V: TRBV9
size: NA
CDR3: CASSVEDQRVYNEQFF
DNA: TGTGCCAGCAGCGTAGAAGATCAGAGGGTCTACAATGAGCAGTTCTTC

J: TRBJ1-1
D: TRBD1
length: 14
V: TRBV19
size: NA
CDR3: CASSPQGANTEAFF
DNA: TGTGCCAGTAGTCCACAGGGGGCCAACACTGAAGCTTTCTTT

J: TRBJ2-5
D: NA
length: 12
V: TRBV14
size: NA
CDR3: CASSQGPETQYF
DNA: TGTGCCAGCAGCCAAGGTCCGGAGACCCAGTACTTC

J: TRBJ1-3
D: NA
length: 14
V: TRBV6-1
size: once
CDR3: CASRNRAGGNTIYF
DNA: TGTGCCAGCAGAAACAGGGCGGGCGGAAACACCATATATTTT

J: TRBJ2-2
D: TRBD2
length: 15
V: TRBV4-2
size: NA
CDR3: CASSGLAGFTGELFF
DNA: TGTGCCAGCAGCGGACTAGCGGGATTCACCGGGGAGCTGTTTTTT

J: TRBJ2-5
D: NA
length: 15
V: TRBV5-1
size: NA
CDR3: CASSLGSDVQETQYF
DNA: TGCGCCAGCAGCTTGGGTAGCGACGTTCAAGAGACCCAGTACTTC

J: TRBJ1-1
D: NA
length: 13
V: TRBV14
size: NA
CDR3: CASSLMERTEAFF
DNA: TGTGCCAGCAGCCTTATGGAGCGGACTGAAGCTTTCTTT

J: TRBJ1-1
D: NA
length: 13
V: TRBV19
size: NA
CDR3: CASNTGFDTEAFF
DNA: TGTGCCAGTAATACAGGGTTCGACACTGAAGCTTTCTTT

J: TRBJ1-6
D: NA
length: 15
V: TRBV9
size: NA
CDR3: CASSAPGGSNSPLHF
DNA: TGTGCCAGCAGCGCCCCGGGGGGTAGTAATTCACCCCTCCACTTT

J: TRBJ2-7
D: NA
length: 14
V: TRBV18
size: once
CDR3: CASSPRQGTYEQYF
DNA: TGTGCCAGCTCACCACGTCAGGGAACCTACGAGCAGTACTTC

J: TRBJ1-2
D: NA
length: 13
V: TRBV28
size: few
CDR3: CASSLVANYGYTF
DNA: TGTGCCAGCAGTCTAGTAGCTAACTATGGCTACACCTTC

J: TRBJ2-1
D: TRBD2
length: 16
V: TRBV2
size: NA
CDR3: CASSGLAGVYYNEQFF
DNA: TGTGCCAGCAGTGGTCTAGCGGGAGTGTATTACAATGAGCAGTTCTTC

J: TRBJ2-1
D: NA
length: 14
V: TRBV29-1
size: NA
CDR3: CSVEDRTGSNEQFF
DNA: TGCAGCGTGGAAGACAGGACCGGGAGCAATGAGCAGTTCTTC